These 15 T cell receptor beta chains came from one sample sequenced in a study of shared clonotypes between healthy human individuals. Method: immunoSEQ multiplex PCR; TCRdb's copy keeps in-frame clones and lacks some. The sample consists of over 850,000 clones, approximately 80% of them appearing once. The sequenced material came from memory CD4+ T cells from PBMCs. As for subset: CD45RA-negative fraction. These receptors came from a man younger than 35 in good health. Some clones in this sample may be carry-over from other donors' samples.

V usage is TRBV7-2 and J usage is TRBJ2-7; 14 nucleotides match TRBD2. Germline CDR1 is SGHTA and CDR2 is FQGNSA. CDR3 size: 15 residues. Losses at the gene ends were 5 bases for V and 6 bases for J; bases not matched to a gene: 6. Written as DNA, the CDR3 is TGTGCCAGCAGCCCACGACTAGCGGGAGGGAGCGAGCAGTACTTC. Encoded protein: CASSPRLAGGSEQYF. Together with reference TRBV7-2 and TRBJ2-7, the CDR3 gives the full variable domain: GAGVSQSPSNKVTEKGKDVELRCDPISGHTALYWYRQSLGQGLEFLIYFQGNSAPDKSGLPSDRFSAERTGGSVSTLTIQRTQQEDSAVYLCASSPRLAGGSEQYFGPGTRLTVT.

The chain links TRBV6-1 to TRBJ2-7; D is ambiguous. Germline-derived CDR1 and CDR2 are MNHNS and SASEGT. This CDR3 has 13 residues. Trimming removed 1 base at V and 6 bases at J, with 10 bases between. The CDR3 DNA follows: TGTGCCAGCAGTGAAGTTCGTCTTGGCGAGCAGTACTTC. Protein: CASSEVRLGEQYF.

This clone has more than one count but fewer than ten. CDR3 sequence: CASSSGQGRGETEAFF. The CDR3 DNA reads TGTGCCAGCAGCTCTGGACAGGGAAGGGGTGAGACTGAAGCTTTCTTT. The chain uses TRBV7-3 and TRBJ1-1, with 8 bases aligning to TRBD1. Germline V gene data show CDR1 as SGHTA and CDR2 as FQGTGA. Unmatched junction bases numbered 12, after V lost 4 bases and J lost 5 bases. The CDR3 contains 16 residues.

The gene calls are TRBV18 and TRBJ2-7, with a tentative D call TRBD1 (5 bases). Germline CDR1 KGHSH, CDR2 LQKENI. Trimming cost V 4 bases and J 6 bases, with 13 bases left between them. The CDR3 runs to 13 residues. In DNA form, the CDR3 reads TGTGCCAGCTCACTTATCCAGGGTGGCGAGCAGTACTTC. The encoded protein is CASSLIQGGEQYF.

V and J are TRBV21-1 and TRBJ2-7. TRBV21-1 is tagged as a pseudogene. The CDR3 is 14 amino acids. The CDR3 sequence: CASKQGGLCYEQYF. CDR3 DNA sequence: TGTGCCAGCAAACAAGGGGGACTGTGTTACGAGCAGTACTTC.

The genes are TRBV28 and TRBJ2-5, with D possibly being TRBD2 (6 bases). Trimming stripped 5 bases from V and 5 bases from J, with 30 bases between. The CDR3 totals 19 residues. Germline V CDR1 and CDR2: MDHEN, SYDVKM. CDR3 in DNA: TGTGCCAGCAGTCCATTCCCTTCCGGGGCCCGGGGGTTTGGGGAGACCCAGTACTTC. Protein sequence: CASSPFPSGARGFGETQYF.

The chain recombines TRBV7-9 with TRBJ2-1; 10 bases are a match to TRBD2. CDR3 length equals 15 residues. The germline CDR1 and CDR2 sequences are SEHNR and FQNEAQ (reference sequence). Germline trimming cut 3 bases from V and 7 bases from J; bases unmatched to any gene: 6. CDR3 coding DNA: TGTGCCAGCAGCTTTCTACTAGCGGGAATAAATGAGCAGTTCTTC. Translated: CASSFLLAGINEQFF.

The J gene is TRBJ2-1, the V gene TRBV19; D unclear. The CDR3 contains 10 residues. CDR1 and CDR2 (germline): LNHDA, SQIVND (reference sequence). Trimming left V 8 bases short and J 7 bases short, with 6 bases between. The CDR3 DNA is TGTGCCAGTGGGGTAAATGAGCAGTTCTTC. Its protein product is CASGVNEQFF.

This chain uses TRBV19 with TRBJ2-3; D call uncertain. V lost 0 bases and J 2 bases, leaving 12 bases between the germline ends. Germline V gene data show CDR1 as LNHDA and CDR2 as SQIVND (reference sequence). The CDR3 sequence is 16 residues long. The CDR3 coding sequence is TGTGCCAGTAGTATAGAGGCCGGTGGGTTCACAGATACGCAGTATTTT. This sequence encodes CASSIEAGGFTDTQYF.

The V and J genes are TRBV4-3 and TRBJ2-3; TRBD1 might be the D (6 bases). Germline V gene data show CDR1 as LGHNA and CDR2 as YSLEER. This CDR3 has 15 amino acids. With 4 bases removed from V and 1 base from J, the gap between germline ends came to 12 bases. Here the CDR3 DNA reads TGCGCCAGCAGCCCCCAAAAGGGGGGCACAGATACGCAGTATTTT. Encoded protein: CASSPQKGGTDTQYF.

This clone has a single count. The chain has TRBV28 and TRBJ1-2; 9 bases agree with TRBD1. Germline V gives CDR1 MDHEN, CDR2 SYDVKM. This CDR3 has 15 amino acids. The V gene end was trimmed by 4 bases and the J gene end by 4 bases; junction bases not matched to a gene: 7. The CDR3 sequence is CASSYARGQGYGYTF. CDR3 sequence (DNA): TGTGCCAGCAGTTACGCCCGGGGACAGGGCTATGGCTACACCTTC.

The rearrangement uses TRBV18 and TRBJ1-5; 9 bases agree with TRBD1. The CDR3 spans 15 residues. The germline V gene has CDR1 KGHSH and CDR2 LQKENI. The junction had 7 bases not matched to a gene; V was cut back by 6 bases and J by 4 bases. The CDR3 sequence is CASSLGTGFNQPQHF. CDR3 DNA: TGTGCCAGCTCCCTGGGGACAGGGTTTAATCAGCCCCAGCATTTT. Full variable domain (outside the CDR3, taken from reference TRBV18 and TRBJ1-5): NAGVMQNPRHLVRRRGQEARLRCSPMKGHSHVYWYRQLPEEGLKFMVYLQKENIIDESGMPKERFSAEFPKEGPSILRIQQVVRGDSAAYFCASSLGTGFNQPQHFGDGTRLSIL.

V is TRBV6-1 and J is TRBJ1-1; no definite D call. Germline V gives CDR1 MNHNS, CDR2 SASEGT. V lost 6 bases, J lost 5 bases, and 13 bases lay in between. The CDR3 has 13 amino acids. The chain's CDR3 is CASSRDLGTEAFF. The DNA for the CDR3 is TGTGCCAGCAGCCGGGATCTTGGGACTGAAGCTTTCTTT.

This clone has a handful of counts. CDR3 region: CASSLRDTSYEQYF. The CDR3, as DNA: TGTGCCAGCAGTCTCCGGGACACCTCCTACGAGCAGTACTTC. The chain joins TRBV11-3 to TRBJ2-7, with D possibly TRBD1 on 6 matching bases. Per the germline V gene, CDR1 is SGHNT and CDR2 is YENEEA. Trimming took 6 bases from V and 0 from J, leaving 12 bases between them. The CDR3 loop spans 14 amino acids.

The chain has TRBV5-4 and TRBJ2-1; 14 nucleotides match TRBD2. The germline CDR1 and CDR2 sequences are SGHNT and YYREEE (reference sequence). V lost 3 bases to trimming and J lost 9 bases; unmatched junction nucleotides: 5. This CDR3 is built from 15 residues. CDR3 sequence (DNA): TGTGCCAGCAGCTCGGAGGGACTAGCGGGAGTTGAGCAGTTCTTC. Protein: CASSSEGLAGVEQFF.